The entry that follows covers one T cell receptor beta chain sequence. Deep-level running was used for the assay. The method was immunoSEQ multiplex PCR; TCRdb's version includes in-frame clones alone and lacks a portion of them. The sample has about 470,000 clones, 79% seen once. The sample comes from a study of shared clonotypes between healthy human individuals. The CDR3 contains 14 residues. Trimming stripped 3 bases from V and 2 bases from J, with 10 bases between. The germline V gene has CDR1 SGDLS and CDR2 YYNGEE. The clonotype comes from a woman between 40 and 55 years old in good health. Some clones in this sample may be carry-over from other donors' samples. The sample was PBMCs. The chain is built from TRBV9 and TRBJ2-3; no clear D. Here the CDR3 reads CASSGGGDTDTQYF. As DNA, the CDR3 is TGTGCCAGCAGCGGCGGTGGGGACACAGATACGCAGTATTTT.